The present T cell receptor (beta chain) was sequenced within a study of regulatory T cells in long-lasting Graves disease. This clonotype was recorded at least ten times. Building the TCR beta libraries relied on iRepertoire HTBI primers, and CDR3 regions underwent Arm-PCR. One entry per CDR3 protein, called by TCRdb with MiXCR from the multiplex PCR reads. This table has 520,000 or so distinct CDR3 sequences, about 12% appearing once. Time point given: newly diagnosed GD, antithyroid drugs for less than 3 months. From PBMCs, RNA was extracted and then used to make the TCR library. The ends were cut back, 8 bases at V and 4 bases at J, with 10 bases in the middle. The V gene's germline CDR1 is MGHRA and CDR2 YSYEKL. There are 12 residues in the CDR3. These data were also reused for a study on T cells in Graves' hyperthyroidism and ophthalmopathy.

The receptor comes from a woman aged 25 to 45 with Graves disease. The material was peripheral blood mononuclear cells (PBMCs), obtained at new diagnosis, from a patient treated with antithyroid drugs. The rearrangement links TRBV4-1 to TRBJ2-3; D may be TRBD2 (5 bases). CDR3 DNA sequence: TGCGCCAGCCTTCTGGGAGCAGATACGCAGTATTTT. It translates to CASLLGADTQYF.